The T cell receptor beta chain under discussion was sequenced for a study of shared clonotypes between healthy human individuals. Study-wide results and caveats: The diversity represented, both genetic and in exposure history, was limited by few donors.

With regard to this clone: Its target is not known.

The deep-level immunoSEQ assay was used. In the study's own analysis: In the immunoSEQ data, sequences were junction-only and lacked quality scores, so filtering differed. Generated by immunoSEQ multiplex PCR, the TCRdb table keeps only in-frame clones and is missing some. V, J and clone size reflect that table, while D and trimming were determined from the DNA. The sample consists of about 510,000 clones, roughly 85% of them appearing once. CDR1 is MRHNA, CDR2 SNTAGT, per germline. The CDR3 covers 16 residues. V dropped 2 bases and J dropped 3 bases, with 17 bases sitting between them. This rearrangement joins TRBV6-4 to TRBJ2-7; a weak D match, TRBD1 (6 bases). Source material: PBMCs. This TCR was recovered from a woman in her 40s in good health. Some clones in this sample may be carry-over from other donors' samples. The CDR3 here is CASSDPRTDLSYEQYF. Here the CDR3 DNA reads TGTGCCAGCAGTGACCCTAGGACAGACCTGAGCTACGAGCAGTACTTC.